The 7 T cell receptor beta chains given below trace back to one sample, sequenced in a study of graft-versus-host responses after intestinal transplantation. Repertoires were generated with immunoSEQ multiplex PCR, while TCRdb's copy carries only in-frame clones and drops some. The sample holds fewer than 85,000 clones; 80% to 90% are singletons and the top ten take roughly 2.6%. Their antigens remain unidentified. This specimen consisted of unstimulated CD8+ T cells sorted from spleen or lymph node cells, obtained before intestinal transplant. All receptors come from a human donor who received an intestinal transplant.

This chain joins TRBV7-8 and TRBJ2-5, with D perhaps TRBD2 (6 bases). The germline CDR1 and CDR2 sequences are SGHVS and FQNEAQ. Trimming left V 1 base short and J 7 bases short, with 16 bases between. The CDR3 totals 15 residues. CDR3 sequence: CASSLGLGLASTQYF. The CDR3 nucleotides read TGTGCCAGCAGCTTAGGACTAGGACTCGCGTCGACCCAGTACTTC. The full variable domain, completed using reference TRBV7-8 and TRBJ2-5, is GAGVSQSPRYKVAKRGQDVALRCDPISGHVSLFWYQQALGQGPEFLTYFQNEAQLDKSGLPSDRFFAERPEGSVSTLKIQRTQQEDSAVYLCASSLGLGLASTQYFGPGTRLLVL.

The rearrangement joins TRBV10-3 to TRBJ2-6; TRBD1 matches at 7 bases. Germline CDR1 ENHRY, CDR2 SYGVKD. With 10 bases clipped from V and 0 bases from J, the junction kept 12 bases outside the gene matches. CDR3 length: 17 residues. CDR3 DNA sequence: TGTGCCAGCTTCGAAGGGACAGAGAGCTCTGGGGCCAACGTCCTGACTTTC. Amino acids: CASFEGTESSGANVLTF.

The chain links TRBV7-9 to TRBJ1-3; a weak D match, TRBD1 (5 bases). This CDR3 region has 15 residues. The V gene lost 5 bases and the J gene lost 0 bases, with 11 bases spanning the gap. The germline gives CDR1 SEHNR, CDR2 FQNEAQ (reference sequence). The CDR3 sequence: CASSLDGGSGNTIYF. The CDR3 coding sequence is TGTGCCAGCAGCCTAGACGGGGGCTCTGGAAACACCATATATTTT.

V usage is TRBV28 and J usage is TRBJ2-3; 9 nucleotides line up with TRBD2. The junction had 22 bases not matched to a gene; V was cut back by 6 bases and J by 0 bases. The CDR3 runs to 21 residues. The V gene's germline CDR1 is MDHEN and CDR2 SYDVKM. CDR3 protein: CASRPVGLAFPRDISTDTQYF. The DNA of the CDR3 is TGTGCCAGCAGACCCGTGGGACTAGCCTTTCCCCGGGATATAAGCACAGATACGCAGTATTTT.

The CDR3 coding sequence is TGTGCCAGCAGACAAGTTAGCGGCACAGATACGCAGTATTTT. Protein sequence: CASRQVSGTDTQYF. The chain joins TRBV27 to TRBJ2-3; D is perhaps TRBD2 (5 bases). The V end was cut by 6 bases, the J end by 1 base, with 11 bases between. This CDR3 is built from 14 residues. Germline CDR1 reads MNHEY; CDR2 reads SMNVEV (reference sequence).

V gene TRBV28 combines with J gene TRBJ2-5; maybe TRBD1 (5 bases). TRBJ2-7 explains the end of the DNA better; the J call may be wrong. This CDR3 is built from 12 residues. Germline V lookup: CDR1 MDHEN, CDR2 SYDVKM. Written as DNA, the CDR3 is TGTGCCAGCAGCAGGGACTCCTACGAGCAGTACTTC. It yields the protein CASSRDSYEQYF.

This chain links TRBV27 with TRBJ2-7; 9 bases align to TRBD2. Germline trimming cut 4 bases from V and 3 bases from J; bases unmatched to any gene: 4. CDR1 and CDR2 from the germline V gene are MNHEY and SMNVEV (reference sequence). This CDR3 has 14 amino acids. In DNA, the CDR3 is TGTGCCAGCAGTTATCAAGCGGGAGGCTACGAGCAGTACTTC. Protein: CASSYQAGGYEQYF.